One sample yielded the 3 T cell receptor beta chains listed below, sequenced in a study of vaccination effects on CD4 cells after COVID-19. CD4+ T cell isolation took place after 10 days of culture. The participants, recipients of two vaccine doses, got either BNT162b2 or mRNA-1273. TCRdb keeps only in-frame clones here, not all; method: immunoSEQ multiplex PCR. Altogether approximately 74,000 clones are present, 73% being singletons, with the ten largest covering approximately 2%. Antigens for these TCRs are unknown. Specimen: CD4+ T cells from PBMCs cultured without peptide, collected after COVID-19 vaccination. All receptors come from a human donor who received a COVID-19 vaccine.

This clone was seen just once. The chain employs TRBV2 and TRBJ2-3; D not certain. V lost 4 bases and J lost 8, with 16 bases in between. This CDR3 contains 14 residues. Germline lookup yields CDR1 SNHLY and CDR2 FYNNEI. CDR3 in DNA: TGTGCCAGCAGTGTTTCAAGATCTACCGTTACGCAGTATTTT. Its protein is CASSVSRSTVTQYF.

The DNA of the CDR3 is TGTGCCAGCACGACCAATCGGAATTCACCCCTCCACTTT. This encodes CASTTNRNSPLHF. The chain recombines TRBV18 with TRBJ1-6, with no clear D. Between the trimmed V and J ends, which lost 8 bases and 7 bases, there was a span of 12 bases. Looked up from germline, CDR1 is KGHSH and CDR2 is LQKENI. This CDR3 is built from 13 residues.

This clone came up once. This chain joins TRBV29-1 and TRBJ2-5; a possible D gene is TRBD1 (5 bases). Trimming cost V 4 bases and J 3 bases, with 9 bases left between them. Per the germline V gene, CDR1 is SQVTM and CDR2 is ANQGSEA. This CDR3 has 12 amino acids. CDR3 sequence: CSVGGREETQYF. The CDR3 DNA reads as TGCAGCGTTGGGGGCCGCGAAGAGACCCAGTACTTC.